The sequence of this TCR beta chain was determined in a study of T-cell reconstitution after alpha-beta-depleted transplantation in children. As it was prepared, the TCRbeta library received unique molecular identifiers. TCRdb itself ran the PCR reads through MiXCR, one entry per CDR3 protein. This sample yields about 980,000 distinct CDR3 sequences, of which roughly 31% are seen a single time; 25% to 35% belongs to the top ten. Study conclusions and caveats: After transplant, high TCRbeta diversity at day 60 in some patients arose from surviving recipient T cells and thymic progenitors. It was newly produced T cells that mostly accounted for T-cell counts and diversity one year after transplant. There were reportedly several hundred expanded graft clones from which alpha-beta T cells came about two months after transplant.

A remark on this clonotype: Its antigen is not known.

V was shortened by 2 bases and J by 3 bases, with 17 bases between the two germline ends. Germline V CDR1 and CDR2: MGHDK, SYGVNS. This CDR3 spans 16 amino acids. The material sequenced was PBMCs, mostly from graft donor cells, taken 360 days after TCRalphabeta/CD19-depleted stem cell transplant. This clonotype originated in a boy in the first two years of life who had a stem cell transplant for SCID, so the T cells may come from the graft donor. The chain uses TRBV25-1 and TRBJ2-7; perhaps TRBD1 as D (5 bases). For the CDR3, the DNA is TGTGCCAGCAGTGAAAGGGCAGGGCCCTCTAACTACGAGCAGTACTTC. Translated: CASSERAGPSNYEQYF.